This T cell receptor beta chain originates from a study of graft-versus-host responses after intestinal transplantation. Overall study context: Among the recipients, transplants were multivisceral, liver-intestinal, or isolated intestinal. Overall study results and limits: The recipient marrow held GvH clones, and some of them showed up first in ileum or blood. Peak circulating GvH clone levels tracked with early post-transplant HvG declines.

This clone was observed a few times. The antigen is undetermined. TCRdb's copy holds only in-frame clones and misses some; the assay was immunoSEQ multiplex PCR. The sample lists tens of thousands of clones; 92% were seen once. V dropped 2 bases and J dropped 2 bases, with 11 bases sitting between them. The CDR3 contains 14 residues. The V gene's germline CDR1 is SGHNT and CDR2 YYREEE (reference sequence). The chain is built from TRBV5-4 and TRBJ2-7; D not certain. This sequence was found in a human patient who received an intestinal transplant, so some T cells may come from the graft donor. The material was PBMCs, obtained 98 days after intestinal transplantation. CDR3 sequence reads: CASSLAPSTYEQYF. The CDR3 coding sequence is TGTGCCAGCAGCTTAGCTCCCAGTACCTACGAGCAGTACTTC.